These 9 T cell receptor beta chains share one sample of origin, sequenced in a study of post-analysis software for immune sequencing data (dated by TCRdb to the mid-2010s). Their recognized antigens are unknown. The full study reports these points: Patients showed significantly higher frequencies than controls for a handful of TRBV segments, among them TRBV5-6, TRBV5-1 and TRBV20-1.

Receptor libraries were prepared by PCR. Sequencing instrument: Illumina HiSeq 2500. To reduce PCR and sequencing biases, unique molecular identifiers were incorporated into the TCR beta cDNA libraries. The public reads were reprocessed in TCRdb via fastp at Q25 and MiXCR, keeping in-frame beta chains. Each entry is one CDR3 protein sequence, shown with its most common DNA and genes. Present in this sample are hundreds of thousands of distinct CDR3 sequences, under 55% of which were seen just once. Clones ranked in the top ten supply about 12% of the sample. The sample comprised blood. The receptors were gathered from a girl between 5 and 17 years old with multiple sclerosis.

The chain combines TRBV7-9 with TRBJ2-1; 11 bases align to TRBD2. Unmatched junction bases numbered 12, after V lost 2 bases and J lost 12 bases. CDR1 and CDR2 (germline): SEHNR, FQNEAQ (reference sequence). The CDR3 totals 16 residues. CDR3 bases: TGTGCCAGCAGCTTACTGGCCCTAGCGGGAGGTTCTGGGCAGTTCTTC. It is translated as CASSLLALAGGSGQFF. The entire variable domain, with the rest obtained from reference TRBV7-9 and TRBJ2-1, is as follows: DTGVSQNPRHKITKRGQNVTFRCDPISEHNRLYWYRQTLGQGPEFLTYFQNEAQLEKSRLLSDRFSAERPKGSFSTLEIQRTEQGDSAMYLCASSLLALAGGSGQFFGPGTRLTVL.

The chain has TRBV27 and TRBJ2-5, with TRBD2 as a possible D gene (6 bases). The J call is uncertain, as TRBJ2-7 better fits the DNA end. The length of the CDR3 is 14 residues. Germline CDR1 MNHEY, CDR2 SMNVEV (reference sequence). As DNA, the CDR3 is TGTGCCAGCAGTTGGGGCGGGATCGCCTACGAGCAGTACTTC. The encoded protein is CASSWGGIAYEQYF.

This chain uses TRBV20-1 with TRBJ1-2, with D unclear. This CDR3 region has 13 residues. Germline V CDR1 and CDR2: DFQATT, SNEGSKA (reference sequence). Trimming took off 0 bases at V and 4 bases at J, with 9 bases between the two ends. The CDR3 protein is CSAREATAYGYTF. The CDR3 nucleotides read TGCAGTGCTAGAGAAGCTACGGCCTATGGCTACACCTTC.

The chain carries TRBV29-1 and TRBJ2-1; weak D call: TRBD2 (5 bases). The CDR3 has 13 residues. The ends were cut back, 4 bases at V and 10 bases at J, with 17 bases in the middle. Germline V gene data show CDR1 as SQVTM and CDR2 as ANQGSEA. The CDR3 reads CSVAAGGLQEQFF. CDR3 nucleotide sequence: TGCAGCGTTGCCGCTGGCGGGCTCCAGGAGCAGTTCTTC.

This clonotype was detected once. J is TRBJ2-3 and V is TRBV12-3 or TRBV12-4; D perhaps matches TRBD1 (6 bases). With 5 bases removed from V and 4 bases from J, the gap between germline ends came to 16 bases. This CDR3 contains 15 residues. This CDR3 reads CASSAHRVPPDTQYF. The CDR3 coding sequence is TGTGCCAGCAGTGCCCACAGGGTGCCCCCAGATACGCAGTATTTT.

This clonotype was detected a few times. The chain couples TRBV28 to TRBJ2-7, with D maybe TRBD1 (6 bases). CDR1 and CDR2 from the germline V gene are MDHEN and SYDVKM. V lost 6 bases and J 2 bases, leaving 17 bases between the germline ends. This CDR3 spans 15 amino acids. The CDR3 DNA reads TGTGCCAGCAGGGCCTTCCAGGGGCTTACCTACGAGCAGTACTTC. Amino acid sequence: CASRAFQGLTYEQYF.

The chain couples TRBV21-1 to TRBJ2-3. TRBV21-1 is a listed pseudogene. This CDR3 has 10 amino acids. In DNA form, the CDR3 reads TGTGCCAGCACGCCAGATACGCAGTATTTT. Translating it yields CASTPDTQYF.

The V and J genes are TRBV3-1 and TRBJ2-5; the D gene is possibly TRBD1 (6 bases). V was cut by 3 bases and J by 5 bases, with 22 bases left in between. The CDR3 consists of 17 residues. Per germline, CDR1 LGHDT and CDR2 YNNKEL (reference sequence). The CDR3 nucleotides read TGTGCCAGCAGCCATGGGTCCTTGGGGGCGCCGACGGAGACCCAGTACTTC. Translated, it gives CASSHGSLGAPTETQYF.

The chain carries TRBV9 and TRBJ2-3; TRBD2 matches at 8 bases. The CDR3 has 16 residues. After removal of 3 bases from V and 5 bases from J, the junction contained 11 bases not matched to a gene. Germline CDR1 reads SGDLS; CDR2 reads YYNGEE. The CDR3 protein is CASSGRGGRRGDTQYF. The CDR3 DNA reads TGTGCCAGCAGCGGGCGAGGCGGGAGGCGCGGAGATACGCAGTATTTT.